This T cell receptor (beta chain) was captured by sequencing in a study of blood T cell repertoires in COVID-19. Across the whole study: The United States, Italy and Spain provided the acute and convalescent COVID-19 samples. Sources were T cells, B-cell-depleted T cells, or PBMCs; the material itself was cDNA or gDNA.

Germline CDR1 and CDR2: SQVTM and ANQGSEA. V was trimmed by 4 bases and J by 2 bases, leaving 7 bases between them. The CDR3 is 12 amino acids. Original handling: For nucleated cells, counts were estimated from reference gene primer amplification. The method was immunoSEQ multiplex PCR; TCRdb's version includes in-frame clones alone and lacks a portion of them. V and J calls and clone size are those listed in that table; D and trimming were worked out from the DNA. The sample has 200,000 to 300,000 clones, 80% to 85% seen once; the top ten hold under 15%. The chain recombines TRBV29-1 with TRBJ2-3; tentative D call: TRBD1 (5 bases). The receptor comes from an older woman with active or convalescent COVID-19. Sequences were obtained from peripheral blood. The CDR3 DNA reads as TGCAGCGTTGCCAGGGCCACAGATACGCAGTATTTT. Its translation: CSVARATDTQYF.